This T cell receptor beta chain was recovered during a study of T cells in Graves' hyperthyroidism and ophthalmopathy. Study-wide findings and caveats: Most clonotypes expanded in thyroid above 0.001 were likewise present in blood.

CDR3 size: 17 residues. Between the trimmed V and J ends, which lost 5 bases and 3 bases, there was a span of 20 bases. CDR1 and CDR2 from the germline V gene are SGHAT and FQNNGV. This clonotype was picked up many times. The antigen remains unidentified. Template material for amplifying TCR beta CDR3 regions consisted of RNA transcripts. HTBI primers were employed in a first-round RT-PCR of the TCR CDR3. TCRdb passed the multiplex PCR reads through MiXCR, listing each CDR3 protein once. Of over 400,000 distinct CDR3 sequences listed, approximately 15% are singletons. Isolation of PBMCs was performed on 8.5 to 10 ml fresh peripheral blood.

The V call is TRBV11-2, the J call TRBJ2-1; TRBD2 might be the D (6 bases). This TCR came from a man aged 18 to 30 with Graves' ophthalmopathy. Sequences were obtained from blood. The CDR3 DNA sequence: TGTGCCAGCAGCCTCGTGGGGGGTATAAGATACTACAATGAGCAGTTCTTC. Protein: CASSLVGGIRYYNEQFF.